The TCR beta chain under discussion was sequenced for a study of metastatic and nonmetastatic thyroid tumors. TCRdb called clones again from the PCR reads with MiXCR. The sample includes approximately 30,000 clones, under 20% of them seen just once. Not a single patient had been given any form of treatment at any point before undergoing thyroid surgery. In its sample, this clone was seen many times. V was clipped by 4 bases and J by 7 bases, with 18 bases between them. The CDR3 runs 15 residues. The germline V gene has CDR1 SGHRS and CDR2 YFSETQ. The material sequenced was blood. The origin of this receptor is a female donor with papillary thyroid cancer or a benign thyroid nodule (not recorded which). Some clones in this sample may be carry-over from other donors' samples. This rearrangement joins TRBV5-1 to TRBJ2-1, with a possible D match to TRBD2 (6 bases). Written as DNA, the CDR3 is TGCGCCAGCAGCCCGGGACTCTTAGGGACGAATGAGCAGTTCTTC. Translation: CASSPGLLGTNEQFF. Based on the CDR3 plus reference TRBV5-1 and TRBJ2-1, the full variable domain is KAGVTQTPRYLIKTRGQQVTLSCSPISGHRSVSWYQQTPGQGLQFLFEYFSETQRNKGNFPGRFSGRQFSNSRSEMNVSTLELGDSALYLCASSPGLLGTNEQFFGPGTRLTVL.